The 21 T cell receptor beta chains presented below share a single source sample, sequenced in a study of cytomegalovirus exposure and HLA in healthy donors. Only in-frame clones appear in the TCRdb table, and some are missing; sequencing was by immunoSEQ multiplex PCR. This sample carries approximately 160,000 clones, roughly 80% of them seen once, and the ten largest clones take more than 8.5%. The sequenced sample consisted of PBMCs. The receptor source for this set is a man younger than 45 in good health and CMV-seropositive.

The chain is built from TRBV7-6 and TRBJ1-3; maybe TRBD1 (5 bases). The CDR3 covers 15 residues. V was clipped by 1 base and J by 4 bases, with 11 bases between them. Germline CDR1 and CDR2: SGHVS and FNYEAQ. This CDR3 is CASSLDRAGGNTIYF. In nucleotides, the CDR3 is TGTGCCAGCAGCTTAGATCGGGCAGGGGGAAACACCATATATTTT.

V usage is TRBV5-1 and J usage is TRBJ2-7; D possibly corresponds to TRBD2 (6 bases). There are 13 residues in the CDR3. Germline CDR1 SGHRS, CDR2 YFSETQ. V was cut by 0 bases and J by 7 bases, with 11 bases left in between. The CDR3 protein is CASSLARAGEQYF. The CDR3 coding sequence is TGCGCCAGCAGCTTGGCCAGGGCGGGGGAGCAGTACTTC.

This chain connects TRBV5-1 to TRBJ2-3; TRBD2 is a possible D gene (7 bases). With 2 bases removed from V and 3 bases from J, the gap between germline ends came to 22 bases. Germline V CDR1 and CDR2: SGHRS, YFSETQ. The CDR3 runs 18 residues. This chain's CDR3 is CASSFAGGGSSWTDTQYF. The CDR3 bases are TGCGCCAGCAGCTTCGCTGGGGGGGGCTCTTCATGGACAGATACGCAGTATTTT.

The rearrangement joins TRBV5-1 to TRBJ2-7, with a possible D match to TRBD2 (5 bases). Trimming removed 4 bases from V and 2 bases from J, with 7 bases in between. CDR1 SGHRS and CDR2 YFSETQ come from the germline V gene. The CDR3 is made up of 12 amino acids. Here the CDR3 DNA reads TGCGCCAGCAGCCAGACTACCTACGAGCAGTACTTC. Protein: CASSQTTYEQYF. Based on the CDR3 plus reference TRBV5-1 and TRBJ2-7, the full variable domain is KAGVTQTPRYLIKTRGQQVTLSCSPISGHRSVSWYQQTPGQGLQFLFEYFSETQRNKGNFPGRFSGRQFSNSRSEMNVSTLELGDSALYLCASSQTTYEQYFGPGTRLTVT.

The V call is TRBV21-1, the J call TRBJ2-1; TRBD2, the table's D call, lacks a check against the DNA. TRBV21-1 is deemed a pseudogene. The CDR3 is 17 amino acids. CDR3 in DNA: TGTGCCAGCAGCAAGAAGCGAGAACTGGATTTCTACAATGAGCAGTTCTTC. Protein product: CASSKKRELDFYNEQFF.

V and J are TRBV2 and TRBJ1-5, with D perhaps TRBD1 (5 bases). The CDR3 contains 14 residues. V dropped 7 bases and J dropped 3 bases, with 13 bases sitting between them. Germline CDR1 SNHLY, CDR2 FYNNEI. The CDR3, as DNA: TGTGCCAGCACCCTAGACAGATCCAATCAGCCCCAGCATTTT. Protein sequence: CASTLDRSNQPQHF.

V usage is TRBV7-6 and J usage is TRBJ2-7, with a weak D call TRBD1 (6 bases). The CDR3 is 11 residues long. Trimming took off 5 bases at V and 6 bases at J, with 8 bases between the two ends. In germline, CDR1 is SGHVS, CDR2 FNYEAQ. The chain's CDR3 is CASSATGEQYF. CDR3 sequence (DNA): TGTGCCAGCAGCGCGACAGGCGAGCAGTACTTC.

Only a few counts were recorded for this clone. The chain is built from TRBV11-2 and TRBJ1-2; D might be TRBD1 (6 bases). CDR3 size: 14 residues. CDR1 SGHAT and CDR2 FQNNGV come from the germline V gene. Trimming removed 1 base from V and 9 bases from J, with 15 bases in between. The DNA for the CDR3 is TGTGCCAGCAGCTTAGGGCAGACAGGTGTTCGCTACACCTTC. Translated: CASSLGQTGVRYTF. Full variable domain (remainder filled in from reference TRBV11-2 and TRBJ1-2): EAGVAQSPRYKIIEKRQSVAFWCNPISGHATLYWYQQILGQGPKLLIQFQNNGVVDDSQLPKDRFSAERLKGVDSTLKIQPAKLEDSAVYLCASSLGQTGVRYTFGSGTRLTVV.

The chain uses TRBV25-1 and TRBJ2-1; 9 positions agree with TRBD1. V dropped 3 bases and J dropped 4; count of bases not matched to a gene: 4. Per germline, CDR1 MGHDK and CDR2 SYGVNS. There are 15 residues in the CDR3. The CDR3 DNA follows: TGTGCCAGCAGTGATGGACAGGGGCATTACAATGAGCAGTTCTTC. It encodes CASSDGQGHYNEQFF.

The chain couples TRBV7-8 to TRBJ2-3; 11 bases align to TRBD2. The CDR3 is 17 amino acids. Trimming took 0 bases from V and 1 from J; bases not matched to a gene: 3. Germline V gene data show CDR1 as SGHVS and CDR2 as FQNEAQ. The CDR3 loop reads CASSLARTSGRTDTQYF. CDR3 bases: TGTGCCAGCAGCTTAGCGCGGACTAGCGGGCGCACAGATACGCAGTATTTT.

The chain employs TRBV11-2 and TRBJ1-1; 8 nucleotides align to TRBD1. Germline CDR1 and CDR2: SGHAT and FQNNGV. CDR3 length: 14 amino acids. V shed 0 bases and J 7 bases; nucleotides not matched to a gene: 4. The CDR3 coding sequence is TGTGCCAGCAGCTTAGATGGGACAGGTAGTGAAGCTTTCTTT. Translation: CASSLDGTGSEAFF.

This chain joins TRBV6-5 and TRBJ2-2, with TRBD1 matching over 8 bases. CDR3 length: 15 amino acids. Trimming took 4 bases from V and 6 from J; bases not matched to a gene: 7. Germline V gene lookup returns CDR1 MNHEY and CDR2 SVGAGI. CDR3 in amino acids: CASSSQGAGAGELFF. The CDR3 nucleotides read TGTGCCAGCAGTTCTCAGGGGGCAGGTGCCGGGGAGCTGTTTTTT.

The chain couples TRBV7-8 to TRBJ1-2; D is unclear. The V gene's germline CDR1 is SGHVS and CDR2 FQNEAQ. This CDR3 contains 13 residues. V was shortened by 1 base and J by 8 bases, with 11 bases between the two germline ends. The chain's CDR3 is CASSLVTAQGYTF. Here the CDR3 DNA reads TGTGCCAGCAGCTTAGTTACTGCACAGGGCTACACCTTC.

The chain couples TRBV19 to TRBJ2-5; D possibly corresponds to TRBD2 (6 bases). The CDR3 consists of 14 residues. V shed 8 bases and J shed 4 bases, with 17 bases lying between them. CDR1 is LNHDA and CDR2 is SQIVND in the germline V gene (reference sequence). The CDR3 spells CASSRLGGGETQYF. The CDR3 DNA is TGTGCCAGTTCCCGACTGGGGGGTGGAGAGACCCAGTACTTC.

The chain joins TRBV27 to TRBJ1-4; TRBD1 might be the D (5 bases). The CDR3 totals 15 residues. The V gene's germline CDR1 is MNHEY and CDR2 SMNVEV (reference sequence). Between the trimmed V and J ends, which lost 3 bases and 4 bases, there was a span of 12 bases. In nucleotides, the CDR3 is TGTGCCAGCAGTTTGGACAATCGGTATAATGAAAAACTGTTTTTT. Amino acids: CASSLDNRYNEKLFF.

The V and J genes are TRBV2 and TRBJ2-5; no firm D call. The germline CDR1 and CDR2 sequences are SNHLY and FYNNEI. V was pared by 2 bases and J by 8 bases, with 3 bases between. The CDR3 has 10 amino acids. The CDR3: CASSESTQYF. The DNA of the CDR3 is TGTGCCAGCAGTGAAAGCACCCAGTACTTC.

The chain combines TRBV19 with TRBJ1-1; perhaps TRBD1 as D (5 bases). This CDR3 contains 14 residues. V was pared by 7 bases and J by 1 base, with 13 bases between. The germline V gene encodes CDR1 LNHDA and CDR2 SQIVND (reference sequence). DNA of the CDR3: TGTGCCAGTAATCACCTGGGGGGGAACACTGAAGCTTTCTTT. Translating gives CASNHLGGNTEAFF.

This clone has just one count. The V gene is TRBV11-2, the J gene TRBJ2-5, with D maybe TRBD1 (6 bases). Germline V CDR1 and CDR2: SGHAT, FQNNGV. The CDR3 length is 15 residues. Trimming removed 5 bases from V and 5 bases from J, with 18 bases in between. CDR3 sequence: CASSPRDIRKETQYF. The CDR3 bases are TGTGCCAGCAGCCCCCGGGACATCCGAAAGGAGACCCAGTACTTC.

CDR3 sequence reads: CASSVKGKGRKIKAKNIQYF. CDR3 nucleotide sequence: TGTGCCAGCAGCGTAAAAGGAAAGGGGAGGAAGATCAAGGCCAAAAACATTCAGTACTTC. This chain uses TRBV21-1 with TRBJ2-4; the D call TRBD2 from the table was never checked on the DNA. TRBV21-1 is a documented pseudogene. This CDR3 has 20 amino acids.

The CDR3 loop is CASSMLAGEASEQFF. The CDR3 nucleotides are TGTGCCAGCAGCATGCTAGCGGGCGAGGCAAGCGAGCAGTTCTTC. The V gene is TRBV7-6, the J gene TRBJ2-1, with 8 positions matching TRBD2. This CDR3 region has 15 residues. The V and J ends lost 5 bases and 10 bases, in that order; junction bases with no gene match: 13. CDR1 and CDR2 from the germline V gene are SGHVS and FNYEAQ.

The chain recombines TRBV7-8 with TRBJ2-7; 8 nucleotides match TRBD2. CDR1 is SGHVS and CDR2 is FQNEAQ in the germline V gene. This CDR3 spans 15 amino acids. The J segment lost 3 bases and the V segment lost 3 bases, leaving 7 bases of the junction unmatched. The CDR3 DNA follows: TGTGCCAGCAGCTTTGTCCCAGCGGGAGACTACGAGCAGTACTTC. It yields the protein CASSFVPAGDYEQYF.